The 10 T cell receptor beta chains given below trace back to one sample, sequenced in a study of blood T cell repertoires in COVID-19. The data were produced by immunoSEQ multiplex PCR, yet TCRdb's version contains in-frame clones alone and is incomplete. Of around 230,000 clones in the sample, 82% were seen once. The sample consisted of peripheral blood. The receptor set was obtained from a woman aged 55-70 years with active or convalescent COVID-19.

Written as DNA, the CDR3 is TGTGCCAGCTCACCACAATGGGAGGTACGAGGCTACACCTTC. Protein product: CASSPQWEVRGYTF. The genes are TRBV18 and TRBJ1-2, with D unresolved. Germline V gives CDR1 KGHSH, CDR2 LQKENI. CDR3 size: 14 residues. The germline V and J ends were trimmed by 1 base and 8 bases, with 14 bases remaining between them.

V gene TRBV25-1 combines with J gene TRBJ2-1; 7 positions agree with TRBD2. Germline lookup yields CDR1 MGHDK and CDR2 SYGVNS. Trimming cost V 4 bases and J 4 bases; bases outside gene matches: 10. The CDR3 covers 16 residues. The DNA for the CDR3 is TGTGCCAGCAGTGCTTTGGGGGGGGAACCTTACAATGAGCAGTTCTTC. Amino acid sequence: CASSALGGEPYNEQFF. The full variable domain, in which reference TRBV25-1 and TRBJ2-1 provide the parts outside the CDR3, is EADIYQTPRYLVIGTGKKITLECSQTMGHDKMYWYQQDPGMELHLIHYSYGVNSTEKGDLSSESTVSRIRTEHFPLTLESARPSHTSQYLCASSALGGEPYNEQFFGPGTRLTVL.

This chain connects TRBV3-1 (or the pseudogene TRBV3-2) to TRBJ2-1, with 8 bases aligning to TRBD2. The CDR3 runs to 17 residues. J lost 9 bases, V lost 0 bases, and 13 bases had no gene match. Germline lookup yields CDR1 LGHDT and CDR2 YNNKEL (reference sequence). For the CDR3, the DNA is TGTGCCAGCAGCCAAGACTGGCTAGCGGGTCCAACAGGTGAGCAGTTCTTC. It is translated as CASSQDWLAGPTGEQFF.

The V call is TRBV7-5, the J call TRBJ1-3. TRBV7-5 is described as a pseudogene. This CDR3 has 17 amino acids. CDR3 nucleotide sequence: TGTGCCAGAAGCTTAGGGAGGGGACTCTCCAGTAGAAACACCATATATTTT. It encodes CARSLGRGLSSRNTIYF.

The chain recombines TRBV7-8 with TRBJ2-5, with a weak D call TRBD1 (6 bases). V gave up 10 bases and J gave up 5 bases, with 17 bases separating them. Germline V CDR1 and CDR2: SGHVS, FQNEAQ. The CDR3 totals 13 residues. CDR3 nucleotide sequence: TGTGCCATCCAACAGGGATGGGGGGAGACCCAGTACTTC. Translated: CAIQQGWGETQYF.

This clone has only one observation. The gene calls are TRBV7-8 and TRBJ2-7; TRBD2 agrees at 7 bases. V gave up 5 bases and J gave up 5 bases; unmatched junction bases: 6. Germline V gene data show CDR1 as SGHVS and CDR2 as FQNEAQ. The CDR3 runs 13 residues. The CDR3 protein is CASSRERGHEQYF. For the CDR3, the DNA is TGTGCCAGCAGCCGTGAGCGGGGTCACGAGCAGTACTTC.

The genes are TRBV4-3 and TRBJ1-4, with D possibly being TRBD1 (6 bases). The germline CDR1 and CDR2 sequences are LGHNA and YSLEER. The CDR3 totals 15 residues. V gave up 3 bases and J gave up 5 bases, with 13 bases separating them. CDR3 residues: CASSHTGSINEKLFF. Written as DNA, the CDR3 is TGCGCCAGCAGCCATACAGGGAGTATAAATGAAAAACTGTTTTTT.

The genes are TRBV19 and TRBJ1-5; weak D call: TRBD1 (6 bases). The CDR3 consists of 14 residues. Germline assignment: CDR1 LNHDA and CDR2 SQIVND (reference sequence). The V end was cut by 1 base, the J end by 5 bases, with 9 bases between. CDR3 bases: TGTGCCAGTAGTATAGGGACAGAACATCAGCCCCAGCATTTT. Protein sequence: CASSIGTEHQPQHF.

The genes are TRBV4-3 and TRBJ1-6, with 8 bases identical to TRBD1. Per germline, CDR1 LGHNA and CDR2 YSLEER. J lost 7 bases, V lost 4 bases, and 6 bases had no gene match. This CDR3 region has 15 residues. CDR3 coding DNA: TGCGCCAGCAGCCGGGGGACAGGTCCAAATTCACCCCTCCACTTT. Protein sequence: CASSRGTGPNSPLHF.

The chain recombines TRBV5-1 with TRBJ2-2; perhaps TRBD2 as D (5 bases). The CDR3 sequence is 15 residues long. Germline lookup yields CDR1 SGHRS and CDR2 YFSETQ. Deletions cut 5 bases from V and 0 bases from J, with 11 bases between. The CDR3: CASREGSANTGELFF. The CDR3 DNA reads TGCGCCAGCAGAGAGGGCTCCGCGAACACCGGGGAGCTGTTTTTT. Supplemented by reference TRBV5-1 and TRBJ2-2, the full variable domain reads KAGVTQTPRYLIKTRGQQVTLSCSPISGHRSVSWYQQTPGQGLQFLFEYFSETQRNKGNFPGRFSGRQFSNSRSEMNVSTLELGDSALYLCASREGSANTGELFFGEGSRLTVL.